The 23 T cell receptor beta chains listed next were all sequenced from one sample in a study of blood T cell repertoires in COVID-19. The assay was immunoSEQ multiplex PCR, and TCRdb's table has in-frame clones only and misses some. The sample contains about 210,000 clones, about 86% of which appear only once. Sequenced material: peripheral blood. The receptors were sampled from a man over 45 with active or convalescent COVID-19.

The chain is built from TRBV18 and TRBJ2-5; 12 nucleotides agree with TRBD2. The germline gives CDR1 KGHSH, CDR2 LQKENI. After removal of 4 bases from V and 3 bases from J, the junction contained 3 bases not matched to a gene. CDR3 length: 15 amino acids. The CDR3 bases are TGTGCCAGCTCACGACTAGCGGGAGCGGAAGAGACCCAGTACTTC. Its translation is CASSRLAGAEETQYF.

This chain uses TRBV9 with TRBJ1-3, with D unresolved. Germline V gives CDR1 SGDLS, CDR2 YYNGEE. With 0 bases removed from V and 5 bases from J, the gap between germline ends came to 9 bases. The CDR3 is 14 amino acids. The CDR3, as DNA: TGTGCCAGCAGCGTAGTCCCTGACAGAAACACCATATATTTT. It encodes CASSVVPDRNTIYF.

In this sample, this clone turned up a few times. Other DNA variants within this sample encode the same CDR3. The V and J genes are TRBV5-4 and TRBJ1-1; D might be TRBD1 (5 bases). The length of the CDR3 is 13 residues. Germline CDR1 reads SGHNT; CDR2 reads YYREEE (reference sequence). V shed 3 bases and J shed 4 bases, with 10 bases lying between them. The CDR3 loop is CASSSQGSTEAFF. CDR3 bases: TGTGCCAGCAGCTCCCAGGGATCCACTGAAGCTTTCTTT.

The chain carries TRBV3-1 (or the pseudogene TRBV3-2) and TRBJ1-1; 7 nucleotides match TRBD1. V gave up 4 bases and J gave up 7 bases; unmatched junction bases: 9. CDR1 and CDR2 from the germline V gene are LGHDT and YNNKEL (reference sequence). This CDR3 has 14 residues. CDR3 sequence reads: CASSRTGESVEAFF. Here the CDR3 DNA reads TGTGCCAGCAGCCGAACAGGGGAGTCGGTTGAAGCTTTCTTT.

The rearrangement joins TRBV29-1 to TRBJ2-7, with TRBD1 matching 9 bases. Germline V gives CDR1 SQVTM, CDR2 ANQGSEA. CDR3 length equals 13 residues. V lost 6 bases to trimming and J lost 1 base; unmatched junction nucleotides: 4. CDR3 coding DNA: TGCAGCGTCCTACAGGGGGCTTCCTACGAGCAGTACTTC. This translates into CSVLQGASYEQYF.

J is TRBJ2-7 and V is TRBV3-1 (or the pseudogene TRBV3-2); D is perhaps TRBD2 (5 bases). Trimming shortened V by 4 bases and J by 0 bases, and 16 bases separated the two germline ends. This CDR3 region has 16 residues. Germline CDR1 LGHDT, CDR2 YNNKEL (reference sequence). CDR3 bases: TGTGCCAGCAGCCCCCCTGAGGAGCGGCCCTCCTACGAGCAGTACTTC. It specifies CASSPPEERPSYEQYF.

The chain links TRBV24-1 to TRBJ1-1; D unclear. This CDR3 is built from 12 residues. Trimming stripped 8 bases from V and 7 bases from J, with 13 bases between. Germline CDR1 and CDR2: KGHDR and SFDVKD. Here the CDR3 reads CATTADGVEAFF. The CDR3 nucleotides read TGTGCCACCACAGCGGATGGGGTTGAAGCTTTCTTT.

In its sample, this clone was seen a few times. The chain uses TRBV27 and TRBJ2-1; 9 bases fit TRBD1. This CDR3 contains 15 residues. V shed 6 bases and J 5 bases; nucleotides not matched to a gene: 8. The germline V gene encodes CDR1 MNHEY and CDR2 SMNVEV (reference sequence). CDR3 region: CASRPQGAVNNEQFF. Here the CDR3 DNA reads TGTGCCAGCAGGCCACAGGGGGCTGTGAACAATGAGCAGTTCTTC.

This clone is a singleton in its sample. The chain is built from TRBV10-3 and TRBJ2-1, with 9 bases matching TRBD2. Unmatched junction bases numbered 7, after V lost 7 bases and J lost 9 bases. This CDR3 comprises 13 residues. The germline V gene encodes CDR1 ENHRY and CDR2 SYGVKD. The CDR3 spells CAITGGGVGEQFF. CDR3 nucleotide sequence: TGTGCCATCACGGGCGGGGGGGTTGGTGAGCAGTTCTTC.

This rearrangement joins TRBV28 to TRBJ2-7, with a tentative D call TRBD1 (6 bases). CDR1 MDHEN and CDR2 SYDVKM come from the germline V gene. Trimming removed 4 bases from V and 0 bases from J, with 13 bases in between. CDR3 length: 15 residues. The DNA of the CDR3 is TGTGCCAGCAGTTCGACAGGCGGCAGCTCCTACGAGCAGTACTTC. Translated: CASSSTGGSSYEQYF.

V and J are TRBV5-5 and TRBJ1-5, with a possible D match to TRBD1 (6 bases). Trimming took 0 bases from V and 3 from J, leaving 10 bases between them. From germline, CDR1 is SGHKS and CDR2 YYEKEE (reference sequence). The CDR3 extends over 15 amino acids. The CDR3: CASSLEGTNNQPQHF. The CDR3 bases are TGTGCCAGCAGCTTGGAGGGGACAAACAATCAGCCCCAGCATTTT.

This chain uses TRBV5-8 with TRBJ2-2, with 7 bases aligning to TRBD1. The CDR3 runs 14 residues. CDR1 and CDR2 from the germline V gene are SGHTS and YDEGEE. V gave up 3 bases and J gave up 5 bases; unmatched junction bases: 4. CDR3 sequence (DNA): TGTGCCAGCAGCTGGGACAGAGATACCGGGGAGCTGTTTTTT. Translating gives CASSWDRDTGELFF. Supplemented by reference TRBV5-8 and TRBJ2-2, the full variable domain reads EAGVTQSPTHLIKTRGQQATLRCSPISGHTSVYWYQQALGLGLQFLLWYDEGEERNRGNFPPRFSGRQFPNYSSELNVNALELEDSALYLCASSWDRDTGELFFGEGSRLTVL.

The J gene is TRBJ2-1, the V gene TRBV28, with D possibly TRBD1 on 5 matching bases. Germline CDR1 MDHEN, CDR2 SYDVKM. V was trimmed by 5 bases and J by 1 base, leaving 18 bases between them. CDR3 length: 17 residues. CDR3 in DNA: TGTGCCAGCAGTGAATATACAGGTGAAGGGTCCTACAATGAGCAGTTCTTC. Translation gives CASSEYTGEGSYNEQFF.

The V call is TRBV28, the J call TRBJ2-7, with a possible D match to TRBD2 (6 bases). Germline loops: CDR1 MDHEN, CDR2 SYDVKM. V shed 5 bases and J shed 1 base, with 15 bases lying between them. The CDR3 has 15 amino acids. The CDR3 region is CASSLSGGDSYEQYF. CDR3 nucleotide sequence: TGTGCCAGCAGTCTCTCAGGAGGGGATTCCTACGAGCAGTACTTC.

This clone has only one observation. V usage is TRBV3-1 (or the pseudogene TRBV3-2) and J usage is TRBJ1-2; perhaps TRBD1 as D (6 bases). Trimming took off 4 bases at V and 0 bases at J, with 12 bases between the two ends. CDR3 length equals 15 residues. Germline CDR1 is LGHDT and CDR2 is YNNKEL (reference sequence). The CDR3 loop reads CASSPWTDANYGYTF. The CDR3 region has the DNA TGTGCCAGCAGCCCGTGGACAGACGCTAACTATGGCTACACCTTC.

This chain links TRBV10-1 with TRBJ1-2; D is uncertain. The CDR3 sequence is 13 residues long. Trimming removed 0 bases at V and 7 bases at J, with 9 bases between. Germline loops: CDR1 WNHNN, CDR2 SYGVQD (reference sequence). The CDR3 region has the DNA TGCGCCAGCAGTGAGTCGGCTTCGGGTGGCTACACCTTC. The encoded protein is CASSESASGGYTF.

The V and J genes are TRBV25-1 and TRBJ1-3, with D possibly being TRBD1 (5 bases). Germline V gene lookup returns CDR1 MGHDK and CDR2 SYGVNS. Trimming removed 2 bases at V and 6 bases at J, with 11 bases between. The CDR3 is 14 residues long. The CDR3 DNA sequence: TGTGCCAGCAGTGAACCCAGGGACTTAAACACCATATATTTT. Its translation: CASSEPRDLNTIYF.

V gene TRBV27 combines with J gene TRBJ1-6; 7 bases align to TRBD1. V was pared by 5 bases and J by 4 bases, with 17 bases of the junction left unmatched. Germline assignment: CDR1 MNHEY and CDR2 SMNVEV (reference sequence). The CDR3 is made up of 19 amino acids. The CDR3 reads CASSLIHPGTVMYNSPLHF. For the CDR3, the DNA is TGTGCCAGCAGTCTTATCCACCCCGGGACAGTTATGTATAATTCACCCCTCCACTTT.

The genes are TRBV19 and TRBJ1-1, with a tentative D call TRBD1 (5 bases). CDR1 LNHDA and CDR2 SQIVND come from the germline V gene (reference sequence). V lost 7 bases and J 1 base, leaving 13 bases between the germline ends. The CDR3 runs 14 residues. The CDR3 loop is CASTSRGGNTEAFF. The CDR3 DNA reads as TGTGCCAGTACATCCCGGGGGGGGAACACTGAAGCTTTCTTT.

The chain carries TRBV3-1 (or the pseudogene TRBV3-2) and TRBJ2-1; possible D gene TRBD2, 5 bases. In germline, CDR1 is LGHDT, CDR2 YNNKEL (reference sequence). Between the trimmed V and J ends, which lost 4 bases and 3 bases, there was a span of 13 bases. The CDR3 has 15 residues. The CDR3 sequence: CASSPTQGGYNEQFF. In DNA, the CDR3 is TGTGCCAGCAGCCCCACCCAAGGAGGCTACAATGAGCAGTTCTTC.

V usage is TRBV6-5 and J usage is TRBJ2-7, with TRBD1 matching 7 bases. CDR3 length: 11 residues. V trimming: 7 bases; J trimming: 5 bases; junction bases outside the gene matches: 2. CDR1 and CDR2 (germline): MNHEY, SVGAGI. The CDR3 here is CASKGGNEQYF. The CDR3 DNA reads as TGTGCCAGCAAAGGGGGCAACGAGCAGTACTTC.

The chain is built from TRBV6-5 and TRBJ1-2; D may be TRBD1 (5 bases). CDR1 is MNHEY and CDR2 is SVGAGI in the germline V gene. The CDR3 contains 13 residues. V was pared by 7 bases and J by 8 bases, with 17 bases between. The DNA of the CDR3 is TGTGCCAGCACGGAGGGGTCTCAGAGGGGCTACACCTTC. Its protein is CASTEGSQRGYTF.

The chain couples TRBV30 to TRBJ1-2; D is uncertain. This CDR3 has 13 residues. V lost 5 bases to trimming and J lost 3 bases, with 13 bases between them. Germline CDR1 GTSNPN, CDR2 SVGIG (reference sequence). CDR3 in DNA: TGTGCCTGGGCCGAACGGGAGGACTATGGCTACACCTTC. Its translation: CAWAEREDYGYTF. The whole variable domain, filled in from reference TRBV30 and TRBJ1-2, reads SQTIHQWPATLVQPVGSPLSLECTVEGTSNPNLYWYRQAAGRGLQLLFYSVGIGQISSEVPQNLSASRPQDRQFILSSKKLLLSDSGFYLCAWAEREDYGYTFGSGTRLTVV.